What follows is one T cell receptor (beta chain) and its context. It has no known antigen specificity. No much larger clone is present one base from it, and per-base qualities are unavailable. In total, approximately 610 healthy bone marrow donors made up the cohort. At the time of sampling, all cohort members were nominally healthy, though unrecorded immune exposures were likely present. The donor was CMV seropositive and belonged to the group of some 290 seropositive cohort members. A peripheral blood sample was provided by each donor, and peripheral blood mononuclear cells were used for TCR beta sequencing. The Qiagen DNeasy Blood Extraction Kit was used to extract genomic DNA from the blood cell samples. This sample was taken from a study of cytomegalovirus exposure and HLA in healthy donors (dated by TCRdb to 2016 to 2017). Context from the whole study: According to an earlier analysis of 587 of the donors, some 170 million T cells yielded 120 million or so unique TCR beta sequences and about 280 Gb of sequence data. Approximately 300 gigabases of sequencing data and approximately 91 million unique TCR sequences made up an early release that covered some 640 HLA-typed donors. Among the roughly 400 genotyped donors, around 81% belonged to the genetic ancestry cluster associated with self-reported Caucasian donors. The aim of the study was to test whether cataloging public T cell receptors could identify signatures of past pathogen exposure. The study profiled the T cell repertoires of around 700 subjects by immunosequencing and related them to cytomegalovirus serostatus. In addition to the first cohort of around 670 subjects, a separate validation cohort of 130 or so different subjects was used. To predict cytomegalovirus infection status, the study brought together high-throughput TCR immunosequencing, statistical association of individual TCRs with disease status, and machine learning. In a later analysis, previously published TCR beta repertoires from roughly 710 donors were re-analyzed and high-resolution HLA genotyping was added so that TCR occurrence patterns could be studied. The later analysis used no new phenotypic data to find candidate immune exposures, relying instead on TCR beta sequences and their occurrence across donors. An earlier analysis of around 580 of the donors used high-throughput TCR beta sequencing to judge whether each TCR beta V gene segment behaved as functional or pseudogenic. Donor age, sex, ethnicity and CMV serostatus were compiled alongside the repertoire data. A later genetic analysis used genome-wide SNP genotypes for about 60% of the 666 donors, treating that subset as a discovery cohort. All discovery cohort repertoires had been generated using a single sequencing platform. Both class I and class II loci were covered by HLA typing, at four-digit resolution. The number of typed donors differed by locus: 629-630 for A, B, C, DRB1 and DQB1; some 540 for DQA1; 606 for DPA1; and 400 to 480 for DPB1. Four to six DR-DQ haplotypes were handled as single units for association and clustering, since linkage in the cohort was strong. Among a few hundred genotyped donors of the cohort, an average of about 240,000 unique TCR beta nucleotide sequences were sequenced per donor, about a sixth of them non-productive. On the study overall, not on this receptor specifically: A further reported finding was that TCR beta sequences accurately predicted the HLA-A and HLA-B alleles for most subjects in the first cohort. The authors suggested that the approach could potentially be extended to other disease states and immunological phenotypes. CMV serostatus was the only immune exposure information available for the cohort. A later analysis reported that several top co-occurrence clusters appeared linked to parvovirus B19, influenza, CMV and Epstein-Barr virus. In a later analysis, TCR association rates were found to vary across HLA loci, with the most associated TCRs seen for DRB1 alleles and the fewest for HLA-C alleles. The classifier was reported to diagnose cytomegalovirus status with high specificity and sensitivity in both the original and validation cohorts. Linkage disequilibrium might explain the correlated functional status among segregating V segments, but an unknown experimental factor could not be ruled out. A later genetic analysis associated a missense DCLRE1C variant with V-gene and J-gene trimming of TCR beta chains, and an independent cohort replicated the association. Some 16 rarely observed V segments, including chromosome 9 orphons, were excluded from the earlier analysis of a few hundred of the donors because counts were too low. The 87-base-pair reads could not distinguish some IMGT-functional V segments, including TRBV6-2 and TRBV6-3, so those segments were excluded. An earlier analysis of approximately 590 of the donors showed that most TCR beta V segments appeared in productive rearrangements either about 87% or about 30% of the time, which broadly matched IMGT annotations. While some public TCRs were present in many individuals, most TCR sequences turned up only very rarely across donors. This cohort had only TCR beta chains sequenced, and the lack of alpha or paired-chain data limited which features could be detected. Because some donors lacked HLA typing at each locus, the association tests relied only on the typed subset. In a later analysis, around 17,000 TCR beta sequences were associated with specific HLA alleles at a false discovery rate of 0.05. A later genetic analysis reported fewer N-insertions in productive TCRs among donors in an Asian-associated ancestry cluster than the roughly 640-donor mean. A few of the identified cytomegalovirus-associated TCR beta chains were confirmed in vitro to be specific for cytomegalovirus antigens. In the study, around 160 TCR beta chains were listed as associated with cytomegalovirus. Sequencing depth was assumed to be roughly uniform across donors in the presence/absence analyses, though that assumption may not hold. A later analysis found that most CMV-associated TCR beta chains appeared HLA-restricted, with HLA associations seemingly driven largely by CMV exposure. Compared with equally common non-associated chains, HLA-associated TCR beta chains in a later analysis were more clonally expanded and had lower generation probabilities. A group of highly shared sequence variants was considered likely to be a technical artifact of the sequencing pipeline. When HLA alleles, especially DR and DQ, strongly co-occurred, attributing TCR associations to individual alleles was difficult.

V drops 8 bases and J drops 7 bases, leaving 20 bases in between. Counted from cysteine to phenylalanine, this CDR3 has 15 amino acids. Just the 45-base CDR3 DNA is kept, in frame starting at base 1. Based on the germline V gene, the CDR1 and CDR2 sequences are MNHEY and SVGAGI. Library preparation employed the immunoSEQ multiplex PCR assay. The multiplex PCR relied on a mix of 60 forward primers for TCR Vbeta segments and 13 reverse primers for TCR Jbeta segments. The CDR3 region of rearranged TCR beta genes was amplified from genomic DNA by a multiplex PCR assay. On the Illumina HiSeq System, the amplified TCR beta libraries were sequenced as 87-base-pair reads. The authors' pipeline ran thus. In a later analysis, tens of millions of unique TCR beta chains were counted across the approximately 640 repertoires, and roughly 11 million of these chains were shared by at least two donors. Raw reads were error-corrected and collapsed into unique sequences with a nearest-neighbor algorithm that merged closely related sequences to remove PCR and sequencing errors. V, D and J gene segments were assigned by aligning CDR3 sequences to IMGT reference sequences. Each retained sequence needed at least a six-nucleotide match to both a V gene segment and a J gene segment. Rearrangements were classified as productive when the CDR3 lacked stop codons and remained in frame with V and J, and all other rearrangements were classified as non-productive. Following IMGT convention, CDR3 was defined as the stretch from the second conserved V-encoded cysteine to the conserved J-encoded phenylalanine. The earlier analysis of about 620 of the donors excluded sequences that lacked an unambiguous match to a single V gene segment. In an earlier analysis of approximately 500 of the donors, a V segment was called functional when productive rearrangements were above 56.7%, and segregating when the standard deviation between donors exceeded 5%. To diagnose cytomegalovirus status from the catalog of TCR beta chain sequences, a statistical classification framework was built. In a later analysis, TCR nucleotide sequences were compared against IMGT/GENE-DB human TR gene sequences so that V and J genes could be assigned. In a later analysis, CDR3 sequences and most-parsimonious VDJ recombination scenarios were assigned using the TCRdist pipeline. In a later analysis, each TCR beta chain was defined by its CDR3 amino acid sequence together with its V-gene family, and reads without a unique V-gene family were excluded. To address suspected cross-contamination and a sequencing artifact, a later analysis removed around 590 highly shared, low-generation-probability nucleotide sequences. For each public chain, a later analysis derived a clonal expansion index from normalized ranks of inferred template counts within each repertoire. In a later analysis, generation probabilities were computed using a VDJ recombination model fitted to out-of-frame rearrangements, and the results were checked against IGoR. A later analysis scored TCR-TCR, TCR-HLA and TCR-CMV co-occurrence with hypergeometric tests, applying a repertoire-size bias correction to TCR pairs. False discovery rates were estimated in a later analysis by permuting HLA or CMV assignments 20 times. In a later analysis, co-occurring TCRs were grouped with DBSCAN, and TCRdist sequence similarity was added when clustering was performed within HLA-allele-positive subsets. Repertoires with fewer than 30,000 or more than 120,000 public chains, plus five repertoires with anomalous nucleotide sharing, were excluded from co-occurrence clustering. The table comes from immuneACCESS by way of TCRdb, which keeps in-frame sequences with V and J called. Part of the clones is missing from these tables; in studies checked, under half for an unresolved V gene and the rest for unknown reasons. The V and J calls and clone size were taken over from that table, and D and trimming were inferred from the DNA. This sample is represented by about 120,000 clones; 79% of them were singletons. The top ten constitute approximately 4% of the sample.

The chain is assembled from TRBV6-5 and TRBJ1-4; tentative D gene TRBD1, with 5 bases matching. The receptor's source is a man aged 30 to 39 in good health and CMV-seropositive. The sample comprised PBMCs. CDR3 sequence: CASGRSGLRGEKLFF. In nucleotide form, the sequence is TGTGCCAGCGGGCGATCGGGACTCCGGGGTGAAAAACTGTTTTTT.